This TCR beta chain was sequenced in a study of cytomegalovirus exposure and HLA in healthy donors. Regarding the study as a whole: Common viral pathogens seemed to be connected with several of the most significant clusters, according to a later analysis.

The junction had 2 bases not matched to a gene; V was cut back by 4 bases and J by 2 bases. CDR3 length: 14 residues. The germline V gene encodes CDR1 KGHSH and CDR2 LQKENI. A note on this clone: The antigen remains undetermined.

Primers included in the PCR were 60 Vbeta and 13 Jbeta primers. Data came from immunoSEQ multiplex PCR; TCRdb stores just in-frame clones and leaves some out. The table lists about 200,000 clones, about 83% of them singletons. The TCR was taken from a girl aged 5 to 17 in good health and CMV-seronegative. The sample comprised PBMCs. The gene calls are TRBV18 and TRBJ2-7; 10 bases align to TRBD1. CDR3 region: CASSQGTGAYEQYF. DNA for the CDR3: TGTGCCAGCTCACAGGGGACAGGGGCCTACGAGCAGTACTTC.